Each of the 27 T cell receptor beta chains below was sequenced from the same sample in a study of breast tumors, draining lymph nodes, adjacent tissues. The lymph nodes were axillary draining lymph nodes from breast cancer patients. TCRdb passed the multiplex PCR reads through MiXCR, listing each CDR3 protein once. The sample has over 200,000 distinct CDR3 sequences, 30% to 35% seen once. Source material: axillary lymph node tissue. These receptors came from a female donor with breast cancer. Some clones in this sample may be carry-over from other donors' samples.

The sample holds a few counts of this clonotype. This chain connects TRBV12-3 or TRBV12-4 to TRBJ2-2; 7 bases fit TRBD2. The CDR3 sequence is 16 residues long. V dropped 3 bases and J dropped 7; count of bases not matched to a gene: 11. Here the CDR3 reads CASSLGRGLYVGELFF. In nucleotides, the CDR3 is TGTGCCAGCAGTTTGGGGAGGGGTCTTTACGTCGGGGAGCTGTTTTTT.

This clonotype has just a few counts. Just one base apart from a much larger clone, this may be a read error. This sequence joins TRBV20-1 and TRBJ1-2; 7 bases agree with TRBD1. Germline V gene data show CDR1 as DFQATT and CDR2 as SNEGSKA (reference sequence). The CDR3 extends over 12 amino acids. The CDR3 DNA sequence: TGCAGTGCACCCGACAGGGTATATGGCTCCACCTTC. Translating gives CSAPDRVYGSTF.

This clonotype was counted at least ten times. The V gene is TRBV11-2, the J gene TRBJ2-7; 10 bases map to TRBD1. Germline CDR1 is SGHAT and CDR2 is FQNNGV. The CDR3 is 17 amino acids. V lost 1 base to trimming and J lost 0 bases; unmatched junction nucleotides: 6. DNA for the CDR3: TGTGCCAGCAGCTTAGGGGACAGGGGTTTAACCTCCTACGAGCAGTACTTC. This codes for CASSLGDRGLTSYEQYF.

The chain carries TRBV7-6 and TRBJ2-7, with D possibly matching TRBD1 (5 bases). V lost 5 bases to trimming and J lost 2 bases, with 13 bases between them. The CDR3 totals 14 residues. Germline V gene lookup returns CDR1 SGHVS and CDR2 FNYEAQ. CDR3 DNA sequence: TGTGCCAGCAGCACCGAGGACATCCCCTACGAGCAGTACTTC. This encodes CASSTEDIPYEQYF.

This clonotype was seen many times. The chain is built from TRBV19 and TRBJ1-2, with 7 bases fitting TRBD1. This CDR3 comprises 15 residues. Germline V gene data show CDR1 as LNHDA and CDR2 as SQIVND (reference sequence). V lost 2 bases to trimming and J lost 4 bases; unmatched junction nucleotides: 7. CDR3 loop: CASSIRDRLFYGYTF. The CDR3, as DNA: TGTGCCAGTAGTATAAGGGACAGATTATTCTATGGCTACACCTTC.

This clonotype was counted ten times or more. The chain carries TRBV10-1 and TRBJ2-3; D is unresolved. Germline assignment: CDR1 WNHNN and CDR2 SYGVQD (reference sequence). This CDR3 has 13 residues. V lost 8 bases, J lost 10 bases, and 19 bases lay in between. This chain's CDR3 is CASRPSPESSQYF. The CDR3 coding sequence is TGCGCCAGCCGACCGTCGCCAGAGTCGTCGCAGTATTTT.

There are many counts of this clonotype. The chain links TRBV19 to TRBJ1-5; unclear D gene. The V and J ends lost 7 bases and 4 bases respectively, with 14 bases between them. The CDR3 is 14 amino acids. Germline CDR1 is LNHDA and CDR2 is SQIVND (reference sequence). In DNA form, the CDR3 reads TGTGCCAGTACCGGGCCCTTCGGTAATCAGCCCCAGCATTTT. It codes for CASTGPFGNQPQHF.

At least ten counts were recorded for this clonotype. V and J are TRBV12-3 or TRBV12-4 and TRBJ2-1; 8 bases fit TRBD2. The J segment lost 5 bases and the V segment lost 1 base, leaving 7 bases of the junction unmatched. The CDR3 has 16 amino acids. The CDR3 region is CASSLVGRAGDNEQFF. CDR3 nucleotides: TGTGCCAGCAGTTTAGTCGGGAGGGCCGGGGACAATGAGCAGTTCTTC.

The chain joins TRBV5-4 to TRBJ2-2; a possible D gene is TRBD1 (6 bases). The CDR3 length is 16 residues. The germline CDR1 and CDR2 sequences are SGHNT and YYREEE (reference sequence). V was cut by 6 bases and J by 0 bases, with 15 bases left in between. CDR3 bases: TGTGCCAGCAAACGTGGTGGGACAACGAACACCGGGGAGCTGTTTTTT. Amino acids: CASKRGGTTNTGELFF.

At least ten counts were recorded for this clonotype. The chain joins TRBV19 to TRBJ2-5, with D perhaps TRBD2 (6 bases). V was trimmed by 7 bases and J by 2 bases, leaving 11 bases between them. This CDR3 region has 13 residues. CDR1 is LNHDA and CDR2 is SQIVND in the germline V gene (reference sequence). CDR3 protein: CASTKEGQETQYF. As DNA, the CDR3 is TGTGCCAGTACGAAGGAGGGGCAAGAGACCCAGTACTTC. Full variable domain (rest looked up from reference TRBV19 and TRBJ2-5): DGGITQSPKYLFRKEGQNVTLSCEQNLNHDAMYWYRQDPGQGLRLIYYSQIVNDFQKGDIAEGYSVSREKKESFPLTVTSAQKNPTAFYLCASTKEGQETQYFGPGTRLLVL.

This clonotype was recorded a few times. Just one base apart from a much larger clone, this may be a read error. The V gene is TRBV7-9, the J gene TRBJ2-2, with 11 positions matching TRBD2. This CDR3 comprises 18 residues. Per germline, CDR1 SEHNR and CDR2 FQNEAQ (reference sequence). V lost 4 bases, J lost 4 bases, and 11 bases stayed unmatched. The CDR3 region is CASSSKVLAGASTGELFF. CDR3 coding DNA: TGTGCCAGCAGCTCGAAGGTACTAGCGGGAGCGAGCACCGGGGAGCTGTTTTTT.

This clonotype was observed at least ten times. The chain carries TRBV10-2 and TRBJ2-7; D is possibly TRBD2 (5 bases). Germline lookup yields CDR1 WSHSY and CDR2 SAAADI. The CDR3 is 16 amino acids. Trimming took 2 bases from V and 3 from J, leaving 17 bases between them. The CDR3 nucleotides are TGCGCCAGCAGTGAGGCCCCTGGGAGACACATCTACGAGCAGTACTTC. Its translation is CASSEAPGRHIYEQYF.

This clonotype was observed a few times. The chain is built from TRBV6-1 and TRBJ1-5; 7 bases fit TRBD1. J lost 0 bases, V lost 3 bases, and 5 bases had no gene match. The CDR3 is 16 amino acids. Germline loops: CDR1 MNHNS, CDR2 SASEGT. The CDR3 sequence: CASSDRTGASNQPQHF. The CDR3 coding sequence is TGTGCCAGCAGTGACCGTACAGGGGCTAGCAATCAGCCCCAGCATTTT.

J is TRBJ2-7 and V is TRBV27, with a tentative D call TRBD2 (5 bases). The germline V gene has CDR1 MNHEY and CDR2 SMNVEV (reference sequence). V gave up 0 bases and J gave up 2 bases, with 8 bases separating them. The length of the CDR3 is 14 residues. CDR3 in DNA: TGTGCCAGCAGTTTATCTGGACTTACCTACGAGCAGTACTTC. It codes for CASSLSGLTYEQYF.

This clonotype was observed at least ten times. J is TRBJ2-5 and V is TRBV6-6, with D possibly being TRBD2 (6 bases). CDR1 MNHNY and CDR2 SVGAGI come from the germline V gene (reference sequence). V was clipped by 6 bases and J by 0 bases, with 11 bases between them. CDR3 length: 14 residues. CDR3 coding DNA: TGTGCCAGCAGGCCCGCGGGGTACCAAGAGACCCAGTACTTC. Translating gives CASRPAGYQETQYF.

The gene calls are TRBV2 and TRBJ2-7; 10 bases fit TRBD1. Germline V gives CDR1 SNHLY, CDR2 FYNNEI. This CDR3 has 17 amino acids. V was clipped by 7 bases and J by 5 bases; unmatched bases: 17. CDR3 DNA: TGTGCCAGCATTTTTCACATCGGGACAGGGGTGGGTAACGAGCAGTACTTC. This gives the protein CASIFHIGTGVGNEQYF.

The chain is built from TRBV5-1 and TRBJ1-1; no clear D. Per the germline V gene, CDR1 is SGHRS and CDR2 is YFSETQ. V was shortened by 4 bases and J by 0 bases, with 10 bases between the two germline ends. The CDR3 length is 14 residues. In DNA form, the CDR3 reads TGCGCCAGCAGCGTGTCGGTTCTGAACACTGAAGCTTTCTTT. Its protein is CASSVSVLNTEAFF.

The rearrangement links TRBV2 to TRBJ1-1, with D unresolved. Trimming removed 2 bases at V and 4 bases at J, with 11 bases between. CDR3 size: 14 residues. The germline V gene has CDR1 SNHLY and CDR2 FYNNEI. The CDR3 bases are TGTGCCAGCAGTGAAAAAGGACCGGGCACTGAAGCTTTCTTT. Translation gives CASSEKGPGTEAFF.

The gene calls are TRBV7-3 and TRBJ2-1; TRBD1 might be the D (5 bases). The CDR3 totals 15 residues. The V gene's germline CDR1 is SGHTA and CDR2 FQGTGA. With 5 bases removed from V and 4 bases from J, the gap between germline ends came to 15 bases. The CDR3 loop is CASSPTGGPYNEQFF. CDR3 coding DNA: TGTGCCAGCAGCCCCACAGGTGGGCCTTACAATGAGCAGTTCTTC. The complete variable domain, with remaining parts taken from reference TRBV7-3 and TRBJ2-1, reads GAGVSQTPSNKVTEKGKYVELRCDPISGHTALYWYRQSLGQGPEFLIYFQGTGAADDSGLPNDRFFAVRPEGSVSTLKIQRTERGDSAVYLCASSPTGGPYNEQFFGPGTRLTVL.

The rearrangement links TRBV5-1 to TRBJ2-5; 7 bases agree with TRBD2. Trimming took 0 bases from V and 4 from J; bases not matched to a gene: 6. The CDR3 is 15 amino acids. From germline, CDR1 is SGHRS and CDR2 YFSETQ. CDR3 DNA sequence: TGCGCCAGCAGCTTGGCAGGACTAGGCCTAGAGACCCAGTACTTC. Translating it yields CASSLAGLGLETQYF.

V and J are TRBV6-1 and TRBJ2-7; maybe TRBD2 (6 bases). The CDR3 is 15 residues long. The germline CDR1 and CDR2 sequences are MNHNS and SASEGT. V lost 1 base, J lost 5 bases, and 15 bases lay in between. For the CDR3, the DNA is TGTGCCAGCAGTGAAGTTTGGAGGGGCCACGACGAGCAGTACTTC. Amino acid sequence: CASSEVWRGHDEQYF.

This clonotype was seen many times. V usage is TRBV24-1 and J usage is TRBJ1-5; D ambiguous. The CDR3 runs to 14 residues. Germline V gives CDR1 KGHDR, CDR2 SFDVKD. The V end was cut by 4 bases, the J end by 0 bases, with 6 bases between. The DNA for the CDR3 is TGTGCCACCAGTGAGGAGAATAGCAATCAGCCCCAGCATTTT. Translated, it gives CATSEENSNQPQHF.

The rearrangement links TRBV6-6 to TRBJ1-3; no clear D gene. Trimming removed 6 bases from V and 3 bases from J, with 12 bases in between. The CDR3 has 14 amino acids. Germline-derived CDR1 and CDR2 are MNHNY and SVGAGI (reference sequence). The CDR3 reads CASREAGFGNTIYF. CDR3 DNA: TGTGCCAGCAGGGAGGCCGGGTTTGGAAACACCATATATTTT.

Concerning this clonotype itself: An end of the junction does not agree with germline; a read error may underlie this. The chain carries TRBV6-6 and TRBJ2-3; D gene uncertain. Germline CDR1 MNHNY, CDR2 SVGAGI (reference sequence). This CDR3 has 13 residues. CDR3 loop: CASSHSPGDTQYF. CDR3 nucleotide sequence: TGTGCCAGCAGTCACTCGCCGGGAGATACGCAGTATTTT.

This clonotype was seen ten or more times. This chain connects TRBV25-1 to TRBJ2-1; D perhaps matches TRBD2 (6 bases). The CDR3 extends over 13 amino acids. The V and J ends lost 9 bases and 7 bases respectively, with 16 bases between them. Looked up from germline, CDR1 is MGHDK and CDR2 is SYGVNS. CDR3 protein: CASERGAGNEQFF. The CDR3 DNA is TGTGCCAGTGAGCGAGGCGCGGGGAATGAGCAGTTCTTC.

To note about this clonotype: Compared with germline, one end of the junction differs, possibly owing to a read error. The chain links TRBV12-3 or TRBV12-4 to TRBJ1-2; D gene uncertain. The CDR3 has 11 residues. The CDR3 loop reads CASGLGREFAF. The CDR3, as DNA: TGTGCCAGCGGACTGGGCCGAGAATTCGCCTTC.

This clonotype was seen ten or more times. The chain combines TRBV20-1 with TRBJ1-6; 9 bases fit TRBD1. V dropped 1 base and J dropped 10; count of bases not matched to a gene: 14. Germline-derived CDR1 and CDR2 are DFQATT and SNEGSKA (reference sequence). The CDR3 covers 17 residues. The CDR3 DNA follows: TGCAGTGCTAGAGCCGGTCCCGGGACAGGGAATCTCTCACCCCTCCACTTT. This sequence encodes CSARAGPGTGNLSPLHF.